This is a list of T cell receptor beta chains from one sample in a study of low-dose radiotherapy and immunotherapy resistance in tumors. TCRdb re-called the reads through MiXCR, storing one row per CDR3 protein. The sample has 50,000 or so distinct CDR3 sequences, roughly 23% seen once. The sample in question was PBMCs, obtained after low-dose radiotherapy plus immunotherapy. The receptor set was obtained from a male donor with prostate cancer. The CDR3 runs from the conserved cysteine through the conserved F or W. D genes are given only for firm matches.

J gene | D gene | V gene | CDR3 protein
TRBJ1-1 | - | TRBV20-1 | CSARSGNTEAFF
TRBJ2-1 | TRBD2 | TRBV29-1 | CSVVLAYNEQFF
TRBJ2-2 | TRBD2 | TRBV7-8 | CASSLPKGGNGLAGGNTGELFF
TRBJ1-6 | - | TRBV4-3 | CASSQEGGNSPLHF
TRBJ2-6 | - | TRBV29-1 | CSVSEGGSGANVLTF
TRBJ2-1 | - | TRBV4-3 | CASSQDQVGSSYNEQFF
TRBJ1-2 | - | TRBV28 | CASSSTTANYGYTF
TRBJ2-7 | - | TRBV7-7 | CASSWERFKNYEQYF
TRBJ2-5 | TRBD2 | TRBV5-6 | CASSLERGRARETQYF
TRBJ1-1 | - | TRBV7-9 | CASSLGMGGHTEAFF
TRBJ2-2 | TRBD2 | TRBV29-1 | CSAKPGGDTGELFF
TRBJ1-1 | TRBD1 | TRBV5-1 | CASCRDRNTEAFF
TRBJ2-5 | - | TRBV3-1 | CASSQDWGKETQYF
TRBJ1-2 | - | TRBV5-5 | CASSVDSHYGYTF
TRBJ1-4 | - | TRBV15 | CATSRDLGRATTNEKLFF
TRBJ2-3 | TRBD2 | TRBV7-2 | CASSLAPSGGSTDTQYF
TRBJ1-5 | - | TRBV19 | CASSANTGSNQPQHF
TRBJ2-2 | TRBD1 | TRBV9 | CASSVDPGGTGELFF
TRBJ2-1 | TRBD2 | TRBV5-1 | CASRTLAGSNNEQFF
TRBJ2-7 | - | TRBV11-2 | CASSLERSAGYEQYF
TRBJ2-1 | - | TRBV5-1 | CASSLRSSEQFF
TRBJ2-3 | TRBD2 | TRBV9 | CASSMTSGATGTDTQYF
TRBJ1-2 | - | TRBV5-1 | CASSLGSIANYGYTF
TRBJ2-7 | TRBD1 | TRBV4-3 | CASRPSGQDGLQQYF
TRBJ2-7 | TRBD1 | TRBV5-4 | CASSQGQGVRYEQYF
TRBJ2-7 | TRBD1 | TRBV20-1 | CSASLRGQSSSYEQYF
TRBJ2-3 | - | TRBV6-6 | CASSYLGTDRDTQYF
TRBJ2-7 | - | TRBV6-5 | CASSTRTASSYEQYF
TRBJ1-6 | - | TRBV20-1 | CSARASKHTNSPLHF
TRBJ1-2 | - | TRBV15 | CATSRDRGIYVGYTF
TRBJ2-2 | TRBD1 | TRBV19 | CASKGTARNTGELFF
TRBJ1-2 | - | TRBV6-1 | CASSEQRGTVNYGYTF
TRBJ1-2 | - | TRBV6-2/TRBV6-3 | CASSTGHGYGYTF
TRBJ2-1 | - | TRBV6-5 | CASRGAGGQINEQFF
TRBJ2-7 | - | TRBV28 | CASSLSPGSTYEQYF
TRBJ2-2 | - | TRBV7-3 | CASSFTGTGTGELFF
TRBJ1-5 | - | TRBV28 | CASSFLGGGNQPQHF
TRBJ2-4 | - | TRBV7-2 | CASSLVSVPRTDLAKNIQYF
TRBJ1-1 | TRBD1 | TRBV7-2 | CASSQRDSLNTEAFF
TRBJ2-2 | - | TRBV11-3 | CASSFVSNTGELFF
TRBJ2-1 | - | TRBV5-1 | CASSLDANNEQFF
TRBJ1-5 | TRBD1 | TRBV9 | CASSVVPGTGGPFSNQPQHF
TRBJ1-1 | TRBD1 | TRBV6-1 | CASSDSGGKTEAFF